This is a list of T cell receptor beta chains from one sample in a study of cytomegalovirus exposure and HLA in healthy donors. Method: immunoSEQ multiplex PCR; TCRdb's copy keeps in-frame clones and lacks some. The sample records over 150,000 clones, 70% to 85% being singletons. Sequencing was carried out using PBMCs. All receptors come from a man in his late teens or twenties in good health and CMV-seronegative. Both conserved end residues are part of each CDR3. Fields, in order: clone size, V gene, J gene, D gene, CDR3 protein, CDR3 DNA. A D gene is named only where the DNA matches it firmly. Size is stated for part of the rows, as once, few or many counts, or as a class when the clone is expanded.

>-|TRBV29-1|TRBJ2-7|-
CSAEGDYEQYF
TGCAGCGCCGAGGGGGACTACGAGCAGTACTTC
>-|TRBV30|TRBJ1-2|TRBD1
CAWRTDRDRGYTF
TGTGCCTGGAGGACGGACAGGGATAGGGGCTACACCTTC
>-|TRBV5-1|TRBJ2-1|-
CASTPLVGAGAPSYNEQFF
TGCGCCAGCACCCCTTTGGTGGGGGCGGGGGCTCCCTCCTACAATGAGCAGTTCTTC
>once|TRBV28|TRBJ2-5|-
CATFQGGETQYF
TGTGCCACCTTCCAGGGGGGAGAGACCCAGTACTTC
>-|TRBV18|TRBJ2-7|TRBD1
CASSGTGPYEQYF
TGTGCCAGCTCAGGGACAGGCCCCTACGAGCAGTACTTC
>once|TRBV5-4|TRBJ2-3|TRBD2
CASSFGTSGGAGADTQYF
TGTGCCAGCAGCTTTGGGACTAGCGGGGGGGCTGGCGCAGATACGCAGTATTTT
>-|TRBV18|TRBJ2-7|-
CASSTSPGSEQYF
TGTGCCAGCTCCACCTCCCCCGGGAGCGAGCAGTACTTC
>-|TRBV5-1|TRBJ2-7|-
CASSLSPSLEQYF
TGCGCCAGCAGCTTGTCCCCTTCCCTGGAGCAGTACTTC
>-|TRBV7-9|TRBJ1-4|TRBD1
CASSLTRQGLGEKLFF
TGTGCCAGCAGCCTAACCCGACAGGGCCTGGGTGAAAAACTGTTTTTT
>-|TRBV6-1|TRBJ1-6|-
CASSEVIGPGNSPLHF
TGTGCCAGCAGTGAAGTCATCGGCCCCGGGAATTCACCCCTCCACTTT
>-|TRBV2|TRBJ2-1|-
CASNGGSGNEQFF
TGTGCCAGCAATGGCGGGTCTGGGAATGAGCAGTTCTTC
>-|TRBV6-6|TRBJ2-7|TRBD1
CASSKGIQQGFYEQYF
TGTGCCAGCAGTAAGGGGATTCAACAGGGGTTCTACGAGCAGTACTTC
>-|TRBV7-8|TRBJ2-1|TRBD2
CASSPGGLGVYNEQFF
TGTGCCAGCAGCCCGGGAGGGTTGGGGGTATACAATGAGCAGTTCTTC
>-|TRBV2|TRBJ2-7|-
CASSQVVEQYF
TGTGCCAGCTCGCAGGTCGTCGAGCAGTACTTC
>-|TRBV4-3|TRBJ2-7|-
CASSQAASEPYEQYF
TGCGCCAGCAGCCAAGCGGCCAGCGAACCCTACGAGCAGTACTTC
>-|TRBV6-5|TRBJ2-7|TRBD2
CASRAGTSGTYEQYF
TGTGCCAGCAGGGCCGGGACTAGCGGGACCTACGAGCAGTACTTC
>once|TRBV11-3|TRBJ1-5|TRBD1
CASSSRGTNQPQHF
TGTGCCAGCAGCTCCAGGGGGACCAATCAGCCCCAGCATTTT
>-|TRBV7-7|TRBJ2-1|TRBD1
CASSVDRVNNEQFF
TGTGCTAGCAGCGTGGACAGGGTGAACAATGAGCAGTTCTTC
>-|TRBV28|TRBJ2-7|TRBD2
CASSLSRGGLNYEQYF
TGTGCCAGCAGTTTAAGTCGGGGGGGACTAAATTACGAGCAGTACTTC
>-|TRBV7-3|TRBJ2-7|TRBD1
CASSKGQGFVQYF
TGTGCCAGCAGCAAAGGACAGGGGTTCGTGCAGTACTTC
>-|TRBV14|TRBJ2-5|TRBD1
CASSQVDRAGRQQYF
TGTGCCAGCAGCCAAGTGGACAGGGCCGGGCGGCAGCAGTACTTC
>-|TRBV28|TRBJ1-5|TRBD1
CASSLTGKNQPQHF
TGTGCCAGCAGTTTGACAGGGAAAAATCAGCCCCAGCATTTT
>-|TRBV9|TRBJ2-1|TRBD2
CASSASGRALNEQFF
TGTGCCAGCAGCGCCAGCGGGAGGGCCTTGAATGAGCAGTTCTTC
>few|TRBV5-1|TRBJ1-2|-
CASSLAGTAFKGYTF
TGCGCCAGCAGCTTGGCCGGGACTGCCTTCAAGGGCTACACCTTC
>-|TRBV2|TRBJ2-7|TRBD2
CASSPGLVFGEQYF
TGTGCCAGCAGTCCGGGACTAGTCTTTGGGGAGCAGTACTTC
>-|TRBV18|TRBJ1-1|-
CASLPGFNLGYTEAFF
TGTGCCAGCTTACCAGGGTTCAATCTGGGCTACACTGAAGCTTTCTTT
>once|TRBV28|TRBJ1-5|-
CASSFYESNQPQHF
TGTGCCAGCAGTTTCTACGAAAGTAATCAGCCCCAGCATTTT
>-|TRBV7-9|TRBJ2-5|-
CASSLAGAAQYF
TGTGCCAGCAGCTTAGCGGGGGCGGCCCAGTACTTC
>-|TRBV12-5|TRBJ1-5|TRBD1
CASGLVRLGQANQPQHF
TGTGCTAGTGGTTTGGTACGGTTAGGACAGGCTAATCAGCCCCAGCATTTT
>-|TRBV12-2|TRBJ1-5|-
CASRFPTGWGQPQHF
TGTGCAAGTCGCTTTCCGACAGGCTGGGGTCAGCCCCAGCATTTT
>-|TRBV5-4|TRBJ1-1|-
CASSWAQENTEAFF
TGTGCCAGCAGCTGGGCACAGGAGAACACTGAAGCTTTCTTT
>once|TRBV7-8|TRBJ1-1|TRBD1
CASSKLGTGDTEAFF
TGTGCCAGCAGCAAACTAGGGACAGGGGACACTGAAGCTTTCTTT